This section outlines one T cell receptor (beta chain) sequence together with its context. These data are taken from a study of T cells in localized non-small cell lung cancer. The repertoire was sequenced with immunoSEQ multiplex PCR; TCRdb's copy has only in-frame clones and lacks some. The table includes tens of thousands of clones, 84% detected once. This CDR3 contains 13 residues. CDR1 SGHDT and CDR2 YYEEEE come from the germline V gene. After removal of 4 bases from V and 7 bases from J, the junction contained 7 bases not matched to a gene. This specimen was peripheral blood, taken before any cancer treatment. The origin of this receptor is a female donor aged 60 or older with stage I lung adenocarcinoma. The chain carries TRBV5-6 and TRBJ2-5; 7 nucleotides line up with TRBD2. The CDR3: CASSTGLGGTQYF. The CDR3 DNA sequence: TGTGCCAGCAGCACCGGACTAGGTGGGACCCAGTACTTC.